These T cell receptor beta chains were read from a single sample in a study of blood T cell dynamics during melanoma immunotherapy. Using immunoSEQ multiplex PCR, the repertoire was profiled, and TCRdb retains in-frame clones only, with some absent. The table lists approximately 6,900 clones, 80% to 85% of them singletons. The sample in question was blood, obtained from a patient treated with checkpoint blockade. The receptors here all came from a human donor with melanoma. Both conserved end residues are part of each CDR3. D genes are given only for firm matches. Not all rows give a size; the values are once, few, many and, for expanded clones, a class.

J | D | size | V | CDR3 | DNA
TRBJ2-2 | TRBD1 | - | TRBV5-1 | CASSFGQGYTGELFF | TGCGCCAGCAGCTTCGGACAGGGGTACACCGGGGAGCTGTTTTTT
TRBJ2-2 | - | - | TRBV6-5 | CASSPLTTGELFF | TGTGCCAGCAGCCCCCTGACCACCGGGGAGCTGTTTTTT
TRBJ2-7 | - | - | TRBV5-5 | CASSRRVLDTYEQYF | TGTGCCAGCAGCCGGCGGGTACTGGATACCTACGAGCAGTACTTC
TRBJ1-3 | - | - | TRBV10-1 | CARTNKGGESRNTIYF | TGCGCCAGAACAAATAAGGGGGGAGAAAGCAGAAACACCATATATTTT
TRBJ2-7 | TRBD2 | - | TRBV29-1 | CSGGTSGMHEQYF | TGCAGCGGTGGGACTAGCGGGATGCACGAGCAGTACTTC
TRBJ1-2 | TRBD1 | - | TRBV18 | CASSPLGQGIYGYTF | TGTGCCAGCTCACCCTTGGGACAGGGGATATATGGCTACACCTTC
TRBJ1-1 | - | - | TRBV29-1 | CSVGGTLGSLSTEAFF | TGCAGCGTGGGCGGGACTCTGGGTTCTCTAAGCACTGAAGCTTTCTTT
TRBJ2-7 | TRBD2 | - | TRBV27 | CASSSGSGLAGYYEQYF | TGTGCCAGCAGTTCAGGCTCGGGACTAGCGGGTTACTACGAGCAGTACTTC
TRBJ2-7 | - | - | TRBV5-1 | CASSYAGPYEQYF | TGCGCCAGCAGCTATGCCGGACCCTACGAGCAGTACTTC
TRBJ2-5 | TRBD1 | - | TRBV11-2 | CASSLGQGPQETQYF | TGTGCCAGCAGCTTAGGACAGGGACCACAAGAGACCCAGTACTTC
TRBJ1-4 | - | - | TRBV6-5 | CASSYSRVGGEKLFF | TGTGCCAGCAGTTACTCAAGGGTCGGGGGTGAAAAACTGTTTTTT
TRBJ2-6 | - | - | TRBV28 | CASSFDSSSSGANVLTF | TGTGCCAGCAGTTTCGACAGCTCAAGCTCTGGGGCCAACGTCCTGACTTTC
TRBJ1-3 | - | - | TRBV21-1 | CASSTRTGASGNTIYF | TGTGCCAGCAGCACGCGGACAGGGGCCTCTGGAAACACCATATATTTT
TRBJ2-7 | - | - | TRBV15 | CATSRDSRGSYEQYF | TGTGCCACCAGCAGAGATTCTCGAGGTTCCTACGAGCAGTACTTC
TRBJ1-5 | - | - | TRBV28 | CASHPGGSEPQHF | TGTGCCAGCCATCCGGGGGGCTCGGAGCCCCAGCATTTT
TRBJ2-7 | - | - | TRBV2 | CASRTEEYEQYF | TGTGCCAGCAGGACAGAAGAATACGAGCAGTACTTC
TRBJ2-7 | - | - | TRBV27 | CASSPLYEQYF | TGTGCCAGCAGTCCCCTGTACGAGCAGTACTTC
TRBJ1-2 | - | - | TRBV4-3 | CASSQARGAGYTF | TGCGCCAGCAGCCAAGCCCGAGGGGCTGGCTACACCTTC
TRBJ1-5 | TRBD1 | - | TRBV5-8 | CASSLPLGTGDQPQHF | TGTGCCAGCAGCTTGCCGCTCGGGACAGGGGATCAGCCCCAGCATTTT
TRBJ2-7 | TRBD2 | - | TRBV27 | CASSTFNGGTSGSYEQYF | TGTGCCAGCAGCACTTTTAACGGGGGGACTAGCGGGAGCTACGAGCAGTACTTC
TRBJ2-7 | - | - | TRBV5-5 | CASSLGSSYEQYF | TGTGCCAGCAGCTTGGGCAGCTCCTACGAGCAGTACTTC
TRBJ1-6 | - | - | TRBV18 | CASSPRTADSYNSPLHF | TGTGCCAGCTCACCACGGACCGCCGACTCCTATAATTCACCCCTCCACTTT
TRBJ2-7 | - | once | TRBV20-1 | CSASAGPEQYF | TGCAGTGCTAGTGCTGGGCCCGAGCAGTACTTC
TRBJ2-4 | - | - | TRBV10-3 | CAIQRQGGIQYF | TGTGCCATCCAAAGACAGGGAGGCATTCAGTACTTC
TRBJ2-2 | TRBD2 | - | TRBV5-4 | CASSLITGGIEVTGELFF | TGTGCCAGCAGCTTGATAACGGGGGGAATCGAAGTCACCGGGGAGCTGTTTTTT
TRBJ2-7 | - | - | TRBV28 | CASSLLTLSYEQYF | TGTGCCAGCAGTTTACTGACACTTTCCTACGAGCAGTACTTC
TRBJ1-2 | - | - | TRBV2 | CASSELAGDFRGYTF | TGTGCCAGCAGTGAACTGGCAGGGGATTTTAGAGGCTACACCTTC